This T cell receptor beta chain was recovered during a study of Ad26.COV2.S vaccination and SARS-CoV-2 variants. About the research overall: As a participant in COV1001, the donor was in the Ad26.COV2.S trial arm. Recipients of Ad26.COV2.S got it intramuscularly, once or twice 56 days apart.

The CDR3 extends over 17 amino acids. Germline V lookup: CDR1 MNHEY, CDR2 SMNVEV (reference sequence). A note on this clone: At one end, the junction sequence differs from germline, possibly due to a read error.

Here immunoSEQ multiplex PCR was the method, and the copy in TCRdb shows in-frame clones only, minus some. The sample includes 350,000 to 400,000 clones, roughly nine tenths seen only once; the top ten take 3% to 4.5%. Treatment specified: roughly 18 received Ad26.COV2.S at low or high dose, single or two shots; 5 received placebo; per-sample allocation not given. Day 63 after the first injection of vaccine or placebo was the sampling time. V gene TRBV27 combines with J gene TRBJ1-6, with D possibly matching TRBD1 (5 bases). This clonotype was obtained from a person between 18 and 65 years old who received the Ad26.COV2.S COVID-19 vaccine or a placebo. The specimen comprised peripheral blood, sampled in a trial of Ad26.COV2.S vaccine versus placebo. CDR3 protein: CASRLFGGSSYNSPLHF. As DNA, the CDR3 is TGTGCCAGCAGGTTATTTGGGGGGAGCTCCTATAATTCACCCCTCCACTTT.